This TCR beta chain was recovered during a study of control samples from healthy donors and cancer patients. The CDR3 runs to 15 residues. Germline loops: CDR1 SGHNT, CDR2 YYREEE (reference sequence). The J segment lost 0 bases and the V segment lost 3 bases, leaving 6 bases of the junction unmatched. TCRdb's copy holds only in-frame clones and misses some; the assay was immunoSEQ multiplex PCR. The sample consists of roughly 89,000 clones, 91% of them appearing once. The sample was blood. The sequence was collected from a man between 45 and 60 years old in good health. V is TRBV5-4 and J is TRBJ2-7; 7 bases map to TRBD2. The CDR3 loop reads CASSSGGGGSYEQYF. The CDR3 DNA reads TGTGCCAGCAGCTCAGGCGGCGGGGGCTCCTACGAGCAGTACTTC.